This TCR beta chain is drawn from a study of vaccination effects on CD4 cells after COVID-19. Germline lookup yields CDR1 MDHEN and CDR2 SYDVKM. The CDR3 loop spans 12 amino acids. With 5 bases removed from V and 4 bases from J, the gap between germline ends came to 9 bases. A note on this clone: Its antigen is not identified.

The table came from immunoSEQ multiplex PCR; TCRdb's copy has only in-frame clones and leaves some out. This sample has around 16,000 clones, with 70% found just once. Ahead of sequencing, the ViraFEST assay grew antigen-specific CD4+ T cells using viral peptide pools. At the end of 9 to 11 days of culture, CD4+ T cells were isolated. As their vaccination, participants received two doses of either BNT162b2 or mRNA-1273. Every well got a few million PBMC, which were grown with around 11 IU/ml IL-2 and 9 to 10 ug/ml peptides. Replacing half the medium with IL-2 medium was done on days 3 and 7. The chain recombines TRBV28 with TRBJ2-7; D possibly corresponds to TRBD2 (5 bases). This sample comprised CD4+ T cells from PBMCs cultured with SARS-CoV-2 spike peptides, obtained after COVID-19 vaccination. The receptor was derived from a human donor who received a COVID-19 vaccine. CDR3 residues: CASSQRGYEQYF. For the CDR3, the DNA is TGTGCCAGCAGTCAACGGGGTTACGAGCAGTACTTC.